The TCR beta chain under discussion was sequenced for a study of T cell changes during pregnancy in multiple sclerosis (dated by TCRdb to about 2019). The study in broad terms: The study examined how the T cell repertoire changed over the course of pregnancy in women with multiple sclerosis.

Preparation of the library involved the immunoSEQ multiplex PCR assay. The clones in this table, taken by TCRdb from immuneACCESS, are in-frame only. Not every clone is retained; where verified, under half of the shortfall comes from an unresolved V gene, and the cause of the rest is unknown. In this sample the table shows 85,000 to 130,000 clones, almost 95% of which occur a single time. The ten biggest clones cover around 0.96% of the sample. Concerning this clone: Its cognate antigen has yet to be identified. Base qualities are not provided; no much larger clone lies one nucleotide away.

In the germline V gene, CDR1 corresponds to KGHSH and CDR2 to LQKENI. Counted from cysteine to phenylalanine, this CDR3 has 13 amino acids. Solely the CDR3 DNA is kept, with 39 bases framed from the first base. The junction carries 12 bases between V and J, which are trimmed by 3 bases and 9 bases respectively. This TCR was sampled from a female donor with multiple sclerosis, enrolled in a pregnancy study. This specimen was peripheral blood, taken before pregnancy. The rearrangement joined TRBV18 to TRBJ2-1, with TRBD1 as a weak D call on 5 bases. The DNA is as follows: TGTGCCAGCTCACCCCAGGGTAACGGTGAGCAGTTCTTC. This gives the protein CASSPQGNGEQFF.